Listed below are T cell receptor beta chains from one sample, sequenced in a study of immune evolution from preneoplasia to lung adenocarcinoma. Data came from immunoSEQ multiplex PCR; TCRdb stores just in-frame clones and leaves some out. Among 4,000 to 4,500 clones listed, roughly 77% were seen once. Sequences were obtained from FFPE invasive lung adenocarcinoma tissue. These receptors were obtained from a person aged 70 to 85 with invasive lung adenocarcinoma. Some clones in this sample may be carry-over from other donors' samples. Each CDR3 is given with its conserved first and last residue. The D gene is left open where the match is weak. Only some rows state a clone size, as once, few, many or a class for expanded clones.

J gene: TRBJ2-5; clone size: once; D gene: NA; V gene: TRBV5-5; CDR3 DNA: TGTGCCAGCAGCCTTATGACCCTGTGGAAAGAGACCCAGTACTTC; CDR3 protein: CASSLMTLWKETQYF
J gene: TRBJ2-4; clone size: NA; D gene: TRBD2; V gene: TRBV9; CDR3 DNA: TGTGCCAGCAGCACCCGAGGTAAAGCTAGCGGGGACCCGGGGAACATTCAGTACTTC; CDR3 protein: CASSTRGKASGDPGNIQYF
J gene: TRBJ2-6; clone size: NA; D gene: TRBD1; V gene: TRBV29-1; CDR3 DNA: TGCAGCACTCGACAGGGTGGAGCCAACGTCCTGACTTTC; CDR3 protein: CSTRQGGANVLTF
J gene: TRBJ2-3; clone size: NA; D gene: TRBD1; V gene: TRBV5-5; CDR3 DNA: TGTGCCAGCAGCCCGACAGGGTACACAGATACGCAGTATTTT; CDR3 protein: CASSPTGYTDTQYF
J gene: TRBJ1-1; clone size: few; D gene: NA; V gene: TRBV19; CDR3 DNA: TGTGCCAGTAGTATTGCAGGCCACACTGAAGCTTTCTTT; CDR3 protein: CASSIAGHTEAFF
J gene: TRBJ1-3; clone size: NA; D gene: NA; V gene: TRBV7-2; CDR3 DNA: TGTGCCAGCAGTTTTACTGCCGGGGCCTCCCTTGGAAACACCATATATTTT; CDR3 protein: CASSFTAGASLGNTIYF
J gene: TRBJ2-7; clone size: NA; D gene: NA; V gene: TRBV6-1; CDR3 DNA: TGTGCCAGCAGTGAATCGGGGTACGAGCAGTACTTC; CDR3 protein: CASSESGYEQYF
J gene: TRBJ2-7; clone size: NA; D gene: TRBD1; V gene: TRBV10-2; CDR3 DNA: TGCGCCAGCAGTGGGGCGGGGACAGGTACCTACGAGCAGTACTTC; CDR3 protein: CASSGAGTGTYEQYF
J gene: TRBJ1-5; clone size: NA; D gene: NA; V gene: TRBV30; CDR3 DNA: TGTGCCTGGGCCCCAGGGGTTGGGCAGCCCCAGCATTTT; CDR3 protein: CAWAPGVGQPQHF
J gene: TRBJ1-1; clone size: NA; D gene: TRBD1; V gene: TRBV5-1; CDR3 DNA: TGCGCCAGCAGATATGCCCCGGGACAGATGAACACTGAAGCTTTCTTT; CDR3 protein: CASRYAPGQMNTEAFF
J gene: TRBJ2-4; clone size: NA; D gene: TRBD1; V gene: TRBV7-9; CDR3 DNA: TGTGCCAGCAGCTTAGCTGGGACAGGAAAAAACATTCAGTACTTC; CDR3 protein: CASSLAGTGKNIQYF
J gene: TRBJ2-5; clone size: NA; D gene: NA; V gene: TRBV7-9; CDR3 DNA: TGTGCCAGCAGCTTGCAAGAGACCCAGTACTTC; CDR3 protein: CASSLQETQYF
J gene: TRBJ1-5; clone size: NA; D gene: TRBD1; V gene: TRBV9; CDR3 DNA: TGTGCCAGCAACCAGACAGGGTATAGCAATCAGCCCCAGCATTTT; CDR3 protein: CASNQTGYSNQPQHF
J gene: TRBJ2-7; clone size: NA; D gene: TRBD2; V gene: TRBV27; CDR3 DNA: TGTGCCAGCAGTTCCAGCCCTAGCGGGCCTACCTACGAGCAGTACTTC; CDR3 protein: CASSSSPSGPTYEQYF
J gene: TRBJ1-5; clone size: NA; D gene: TRBD1; V gene: TRBV4-1; CDR3 DNA: TGCGCCAGCAGCCAAGAAGGGGGCGGCCAGCCCCAGCATTTT; CDR3 protein: CASSQEGGGQPQHF
J gene: TRBJ2-7; clone size: NA; D gene: TRBD1; V gene: TRBV9; CDR3 DNA: TGTGCCAGCAGCGGACAGGGGGCCTACGAGCAGTACTTC; CDR3 protein: CASSGQGAYEQYF
J gene: TRBJ1-2; clone size: NA; D gene: NA; V gene: TRBV29-1; CDR3 DNA: TGCAGCGTAGACACAGGGTTCTATGGCTACACCTTC; CDR3 protein: CSVDTGFYGYTF
J gene: TRBJ2-1; clone size: NA; D gene: TRBD2; V gene: TRBV9; CDR3 DNA: TGTACCAGCAGCGTAGGGGCGGGAGGGAGCTACAATGAGCAGTTCTTC; CDR3 protein: CTSSVGAGGSYNEQFF
J gene: TRBJ2-2; clone size: NA; D gene: NA; V gene: TRBV9; CDR3 DNA: TGTGCCAGCAGCAAAGGACAGTCGAACACCGGGGAGCTGTTTTTT; CDR3 protein: CASSKGQSNTGELFF
J gene: TRBJ1-1; clone size: NA; D gene: NA; V gene: TRBV9; CDR3 DNA: TGTGCCAGCAGTTTCACCCCGAACACTGAAGCTTTCTTT; CDR3 protein: CASSFTPNTEAFF
J gene: TRBJ2-5; clone size: few; D gene: NA; V gene: TRBV28; CDR3 DNA: TGTGCCAGCAACCCCATGTCGGCAGAGACCCAGTACTTC; CDR3 protein: CASNPMSAETQYF
J gene: TRBJ2-3; clone size: few; D gene: NA; V gene: TRBV13; CDR3 DNA: TGTGCCAGCAAGGCCCTCGCGACGGATACGCAGTATTTT; CDR3 protein: CASKALATDTQYF
J gene: TRBJ2-7; clone size: once; D gene: TRBD1; V gene: TRBV19; CDR3 DNA: TGTGCCAGTAGTCGAAGGGACAGGGGGTATGTTGGCTCCTACGAGCAGTACTTC; CDR3 protein: CASSRRDRGYVGSYEQYF
J gene: TRBJ2-6; clone size: NA; D gene: TRBD1; V gene: TRBV11-1; CDR3 DNA: TGTGCCAGCAGCGAAGGACAGGCTGGGGCCAACGTCCTGACTTTC; CDR3 protein: CASSEGQAGANVLTF
J gene: TRBJ2-5; clone size: NA; D gene: NA; V gene: TRBV5-1; CDR3 DNA: TGCGCCAGCAGCTTGTACCGGGGTGAAGAGACCCAGTACTTC; CDR3 protein: CASSLYRGEETQYF